Sequencing of this T cell receptor (beta chain) was carried out in a study of shared clonotypes between healthy human individuals. Naive CD8 cells were CD45RO-negative, positively selected for CCR7, excluding terminally differentiated effector memory CD45RA+ cells. Produced via immunoSEQ multiplex PCR; TCRdb's table is partial and in-frame only. This table holds roughly 890,000 clones, about 91% found once. The clonotype originates from a man aged 30 to 39 in good health. The source material was naive CD8+ T cells sorted from blood.

This CDR3 reads CASSLRQISNEQFF. The CDR3 nucleotides read TGCGCCAGCAGCTTACGTCAGATTAGCAATGAGCAGTTCTTC. The chain uses TRBV5-1 and TRBJ2-1; D remains unclear. The CDR3 covers 14 residues. V was shortened by 2 bases and J by 6 bases, with 12 bases between the two germline ends. The V gene's germline CDR1 is SGHRS and CDR2 YFSETQ.